This entry lists 11 T cell receptor beta chains sequenced from one sample in a study of blood T cell repertoires in COVID-19. Sequencing was performed with immunoSEQ multiplex PCR; in TCRdb, only in-frame clones are kept and a portion is missing. The data show around 260,000 clones, around 90% seen once. Specimen: peripheral blood. The origin of the receptors is a woman in her thirties or forties who had recovered from COVID-19.

This chain connects TRBV7-7 to TRBJ2-7; 11 bases agree with TRBD2. V dropped 3 bases and J dropped 5; count of bases not matched to a gene: 12. The germline V gene encodes CDR1 SSHAT and CDR2 FNYEAQ (reference sequence). CDR3 length: 17 amino acids. The CDR3, as DNA: TGTGCCAGCAGCTTGACCGGGACTAGCGGAGAAAGTCACGAGCAGTACTTC. Translated, it gives CASSLTGTSGESHEQYF.

The V gene is TRBV28, the J gene TRBJ2-3; D gene uncertain. Germline CDR1 is MDHEN and CDR2 is SYDVKM. CDR3 size: 15 residues. V lost 4 bases and J 1 base, leaving 12 bases between the germline ends. CDR3 protein: CASSSNDGGTDTQYF. The CDR3 DNA reads TGTGCCAGCAGTTCAAATGACGGAGGCACAGATACGCAGTATTTT.

The chain couples TRBV6-6 to TRBJ1-2; D perhaps matches TRBD1 (6 bases). V was cut by 5 bases and J by 6 bases, with 22 bases left in between. The CDR3 spans 16 residues. Germline V gives CDR1 MNHNY, CDR2 SVGAGI (reference sequence). CDR3 DNA sequence: TGTGCCAGCAGTACTGCCGGGAGGGGAGGGGGTGATGGCTACACCTTC. Amino acid sequence: CASSTAGRGGGDGYTF.

In this sample, this clone turned up once. The V and J genes are TRBV10-1 and TRBJ2-7; the match to TRBD1 covers 7 bases. V was clipped by 7 bases and J by 7 bases; unmatched bases: 7. Germline V gene sequence: CDR1 WNHNN, CDR2 SYGVQD (reference sequence). There are 12 residues in the CDR3. Here the CDR3 DNA reads TGCGCCAGCACCCGACCGGACAGGGAGCAGTACTTC. Residues: CASTRPDREQYF.

This clone was recorded a few times. V gene TRBV5-4 combines with J gene TRBJ1-1, with TRBD1 identical over 7 bases. The CDR3 is 14 residues long. Germline values: CDR1 SGHNT, CDR2 YYREEE (reference sequence). Unmatched junction bases numbered 3, after V lost 3 bases and J lost 1 base. The CDR3 loop reads CASSSGQRNTEAFF. The DNA of the CDR3 is TGTGCCAGCAGCTCGGGACAGAGGAACACTGAAGCTTTCTTT.

The CDR3 nucleotides read TGTGCCAGCAGACCTACTAGCGGGAGGTCGTCCTACGAGCAGTACTTC. It encodes CASRPTSGRSSYEQYF. The V call is TRBV6-2 or TRBV6-3, the J call TRBJ2-7; 12 nucleotides line up with TRBD2. The CDR3 length is 16 residues. The V segment lost 6 bases and the J segment 1 base; nucleotides outside the gene matches: 7. Germline V gene data show CDR1 as MNHEY and CDR2 as SVGEGT.

This sequence joins TRBV10-3 and TRBJ2-1; D might be TRBD1 (5 bases). CDR1 ENHRY and CDR2 SYGVKD come from the germline V gene. Trimming removed 0 bases from V and 2 bases from J, with 11 bases in between. The CDR3 is made up of 16 amino acids. CDR3 sequence (DNA): TGTGCCATCAGTGAGTCTACGACAGCGACCTACAATGAGCAGTTCTTC. This sequence encodes CAISESTTATYNEQFF.

This chain uses TRBV15 with TRBJ2-3; 9 positions match TRBD2. Germline CDR1 and CDR2: LNHNV and YYDKDF (reference sequence). The CDR3 is 20 residues long. Trimming took 1 base from V and 3 from J; bases not matched to a gene: 17. The CDR3, as DNA: TGTGCCACCAGCAGAGTCGTGTTTAGCGGGAGATTTCCCGGGACAGATACGCAGTATTTT. It is translated as CATSRVVFSGRFPGTDTQYF.

The rearrangement uses TRBV12-3 or TRBV12-4 and TRBJ1-2; 9 bases align to TRBD1. CDR3 length equals 12 residues. V was clipped by 3 bases and J by 11 bases; unmatched bases: 4. The CDR3 nucleotides read TGTGCCAGCAGTTTCGGGACAGGGAGATACACCTTC. This translates into CASSFGTGRYTF.

J is TRBJ2-7 and V is TRBV2, with TRBD1 matching 8 bases. V was clipped by 4 bases and J by 0 bases; unmatched bases: 5. CDR1 SNHLY and CDR2 FYNNEI come from the germline V gene. This CDR3 has 15 residues. CDR3 bases: TGTGCCAGCAGTGTTGAGACAGGGGCCTCCTACGAGCAGTACTTC. Its translation: CASSVETGASYEQYF.

This clone was seen a single time. The chain joins TRBV18 to TRBJ2-7; 9 positions agree with TRBD1. The trim removed 4 bases at V and 6 bases at J, leaving 10 bases unmatched. The germline CDR1 and CDR2 sequences are KGHSH and LQKENI. This CDR3 comprises 15 residues. CDR3 DNA: TGTGCCAGCTCACGAACAGGGGGCGAGGCGCGCGAGCAGTACTTC. This translates into CASSRTGGEAREQYF.